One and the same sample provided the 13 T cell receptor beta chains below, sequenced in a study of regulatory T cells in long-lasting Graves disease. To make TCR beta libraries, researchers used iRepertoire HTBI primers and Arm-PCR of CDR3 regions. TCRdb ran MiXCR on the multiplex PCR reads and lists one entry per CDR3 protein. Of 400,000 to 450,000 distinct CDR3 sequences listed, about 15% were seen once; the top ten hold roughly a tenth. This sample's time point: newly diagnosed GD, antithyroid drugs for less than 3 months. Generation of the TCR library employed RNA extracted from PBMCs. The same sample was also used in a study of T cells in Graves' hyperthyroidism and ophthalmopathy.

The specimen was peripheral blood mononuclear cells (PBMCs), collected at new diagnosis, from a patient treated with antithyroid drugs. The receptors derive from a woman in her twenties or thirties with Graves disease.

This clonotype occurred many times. The DNA of the CDR3 is TGTGCCAGCAGCCTTCGCCGACTAGCGGGAGACGGCAATGAGCAGTTCTTC. Translating it yields CASSLRRLAGDGNEQFF. The rearrangement joins TRBV9 to TRBJ2-1, with 12 positions matching TRBD2. Losses at the gene ends were 4 bases for V and 6 bases for J; bases not matched to a gene: 11. Per the germline V gene, CDR1 is SGDLS and CDR2 is YYNGEE. The CDR3 runs to 17 residues.

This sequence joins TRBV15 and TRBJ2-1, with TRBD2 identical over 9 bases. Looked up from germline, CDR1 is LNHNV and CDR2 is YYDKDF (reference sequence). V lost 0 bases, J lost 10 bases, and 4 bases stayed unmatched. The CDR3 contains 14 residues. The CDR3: CATSREGLASEQFF. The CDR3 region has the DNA TGTGCCACCAGCAGAGAGGGACTAGCCTCCGAGCAGTTCTTC.

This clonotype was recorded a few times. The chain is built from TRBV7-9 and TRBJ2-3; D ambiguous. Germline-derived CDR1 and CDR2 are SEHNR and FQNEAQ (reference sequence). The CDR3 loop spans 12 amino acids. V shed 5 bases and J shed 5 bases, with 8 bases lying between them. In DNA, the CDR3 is TGTGCCAGCAGCCCCCCTATAGATACGCAGTATTTT. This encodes CASSPPIDTQYF. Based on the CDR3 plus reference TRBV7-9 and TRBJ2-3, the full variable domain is DTGVSQNPRHKITKRGQNVTFRCDPISEHNRLYWYRQTLGQGPEFLTYFQNEAQLEKSRLLSDRFSAERPKGSFSTLEIQRTEQGDSAMYLCASSPPIDTQYFGPGTRLTVL.

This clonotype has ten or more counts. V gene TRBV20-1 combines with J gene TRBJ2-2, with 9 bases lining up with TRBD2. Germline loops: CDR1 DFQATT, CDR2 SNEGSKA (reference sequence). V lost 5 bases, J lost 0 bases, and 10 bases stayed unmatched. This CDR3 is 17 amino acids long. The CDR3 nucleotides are TGCAGTGCTCCGGGGATAGCGGGAGCCGCGAACACCGGGGAGCTGTTTTTT. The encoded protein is CSAPGIAGAANTGELFF.

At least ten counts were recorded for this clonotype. CDR3 amino acids: CALQGADGELFF. The CDR3 DNA reads as TGTGCCCTGCAGGGGGCGGACGGGGAGCTGTTTTTT. V and J are TRBV30 and TRBJ2-2, with 8 nucleotides matching TRBD1. With 8 bases clipped from V and 7 bases from J, the junction kept 6 bases outside the gene matches. Germline values: CDR1 GTSNPN, CDR2 SVGIG (reference sequence). The CDR3 runs 12 residues.

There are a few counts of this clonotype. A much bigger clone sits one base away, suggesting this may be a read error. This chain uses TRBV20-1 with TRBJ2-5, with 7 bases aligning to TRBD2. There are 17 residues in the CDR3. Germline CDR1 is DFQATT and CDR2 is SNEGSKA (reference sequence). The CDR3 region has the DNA TGCAGTGCTAGAGATCGGAGGGACCAAATCCGGGGGGAGACCCGGTACTTC. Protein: CSARDRRDQIRGETRYF.

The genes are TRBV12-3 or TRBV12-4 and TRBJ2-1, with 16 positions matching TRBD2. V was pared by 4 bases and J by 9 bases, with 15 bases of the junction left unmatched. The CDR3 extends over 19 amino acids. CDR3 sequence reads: CASSSPEKPGLAGGGEQFF. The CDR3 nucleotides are TGTGCCAGCAGTTCCCCCGAAAAACCGGGACTAGCGGGAGGGGGTGAGCAGTTCTTC.

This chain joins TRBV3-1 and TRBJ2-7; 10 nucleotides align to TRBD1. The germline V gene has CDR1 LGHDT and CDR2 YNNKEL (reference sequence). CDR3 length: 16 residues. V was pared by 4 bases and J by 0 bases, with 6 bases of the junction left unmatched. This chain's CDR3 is CASSPWDRGFSYEQYF. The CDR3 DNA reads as TGTGCCAGCAGCCCGTGGGACAGGGGCTTCTCCTACGAGCAGTACTTC.

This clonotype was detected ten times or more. Written as DNA, the CDR3 is TGTGCCAGCAGCTCACAAACTAGCGGGAGCTCCTACGAGCAGTACTTC. Translated, it gives CASSSQTSGSSYEQYF. This chain uses TRBV6-1 with TRBJ2-7; 11 positions match TRBD2. The germline V gene has CDR1 MNHNS and CDR2 SASEGT. V shed 6 bases, J shed 0 bases, and the junction held 7 bases outside the gene matches. The CDR3 has 16 residues.

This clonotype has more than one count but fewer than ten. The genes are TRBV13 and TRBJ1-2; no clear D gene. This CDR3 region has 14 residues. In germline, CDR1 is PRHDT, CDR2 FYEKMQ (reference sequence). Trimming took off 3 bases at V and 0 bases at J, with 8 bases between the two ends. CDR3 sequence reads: CASSFYESNYGYTF. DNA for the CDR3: TGTGCCAGCAGCTTTTATGAGTCTAACTATGGCTACACCTTC.

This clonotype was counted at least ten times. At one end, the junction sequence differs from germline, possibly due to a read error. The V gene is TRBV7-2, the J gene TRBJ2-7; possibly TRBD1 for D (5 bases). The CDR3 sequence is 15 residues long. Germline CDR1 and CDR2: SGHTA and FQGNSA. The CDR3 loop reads CASSQDGRQRYEQYF. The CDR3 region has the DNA TGCGCCAGCAGCCAAGATGGTCGACAGCGCTACGAGCAGTACTTC.

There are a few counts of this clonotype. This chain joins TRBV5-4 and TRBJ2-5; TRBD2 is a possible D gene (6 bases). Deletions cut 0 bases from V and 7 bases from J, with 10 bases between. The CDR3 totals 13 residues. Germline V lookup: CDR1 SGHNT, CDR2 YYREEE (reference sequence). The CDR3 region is CASSLDSGRTQYF. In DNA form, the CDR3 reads TGTGCCAGCAGCTTGGATAGCGGTAGGACCCAGTACTTC.

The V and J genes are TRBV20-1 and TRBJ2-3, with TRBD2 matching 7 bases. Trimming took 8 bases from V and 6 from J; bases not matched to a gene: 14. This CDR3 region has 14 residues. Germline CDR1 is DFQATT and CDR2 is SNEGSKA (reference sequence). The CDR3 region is CSLRAGGRKDTQYF. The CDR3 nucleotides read TGCAGTCTCCGAGCGGGCGGGAGAAAGGATACGCAGTATTTT.